A single T cell receptor (beta chain) is shown here with its context. Its antigen is unknown. The data were produced by immunoSEQ multiplex PCR, yet TCRdb's version contains in-frame clones alone and is incomplete. The table has approximately 180,000 clones, 88% seen once. Germline V lookup: CDR1 SNHLY, CDR2 FYNNEI. V was clipped by 3 bases and J by 7 bases, with 15 bases between them. The length of the CDR3 is 15 residues. The data originate from a study of T cell responses to AZD1222 COVID-19 vaccine. Study-wide points: Reportedly, close to half of spike-specific TCRs are directed against unmutated variant regions. White British donors predominated, females outnumbered males, and clonal diversity was possibly underestimated.

The material sequenced was peripheral blood, taken on day 0 of AZD1222 vaccination. This clonotype originated in an adult in good health. This chain joins TRBV2 and TRBJ1-4; a possible D gene is TRBD1 (6 bases). The CDR3 reads CASSDSQGIGEKLFF. The CDR3 DNA reads TGTGCCAGCAGTGACAGCCAGGGGATTGGTGAAAAACTGTTTTTT.